Here is one TCR beta chain with its context. V dropped 9 bases and J dropped 7 bases, with 23 bases sitting between them. CDR3 size: 14 residues. Germline CDR1 is SGHRS and CDR2 is YFSETQ. This sample is drawn from a study of OX40 agonist ivuxolimab in advanced cancers. Clones were sequenced by immunoSEQ multiplex PCR, and TCRdb holds only the in-frame ones, with some missing. This table has roughly 36,000 clones, roughly 80% appearing once. Sequenced material: CD4+ or CD8+ T cells sorted from blood, taken in a trial of the OX40 agonist ivuxolimab. The source of this sequence is an adult with an advanced solid tumor such as melanoma, head and neck, liver or kidney cancer. This chain links TRBV5-1 with TRBJ2-7; D tentatively fits TRBD1 or TRBD2 (5 bases each). CDR3 loop: CATRFGTTKSEQYF. The CDR3 coding sequence is TGCGCCACGCGATTCGGGACCACCAAGTCGGAGCAGTACTTC.